Each of the 20 T cell receptor beta chains below was sequenced from the same sample in a study of cytomegalovirus exposure and HLA in healthy donors (TCRdb year 2017). The method was the immunoSEQ multiplex PCR assay. For the multiplex PCR, a mixture combining 60 forward primers for TCR Vbeta segments and 13 reverse primers for TCR Jbeta segments was used. TCRdb mirrors the immuneACCESS table, restricted to in-frame sequences. Some clones are absent from its copies; in checked studies, under half trace to an unresolved V gene, and the reason for the others is unknown. Recorded for this sample are approximately 110,000 clones; around 60% of them occurred a single time. The leading ten clones occupy about 3.8% of the sample. The sample was PBMCs. These receptors were collected from a man between 25 and 39 years old in good health and CMV-seropositive.

V usage is TRBV29-1 and J usage is TRBJ2-7, with a weak D call TRBD1 (5 bases). Germline lookup yields CDR1 SQVTM and CDR2 ANQGSEA. The CDR3 runs 16 residues. Trimming pared 3 bases from V and 1 base from J, leaving 19 bases between. This chain's CDR3 is CSVEVPWQGPSYEQYF. The DNA for the CDR3 is TGCAGCGTTGAGGTCCCTTGGCAGGGCCCATCCTACGAGCAGTACTTC.

This chain connects TRBV2 to TRBJ2-3, with 10 bases fitting TRBD2. The CDR3 consists of 16 residues. Germline V CDR1 and CDR2: SNHLY, FYNNEI. After removal of 8 bases from V and 4 bases from J, the junction contained 12 bases not matched to a gene. The CDR3 sequence is CASGLLSGGASDTQYF. As DNA, the CDR3 is TGTGCCAGCGGGCTCTTGAGCGGGGGGGCGTCAGATACGCAGTATTTT.

This chain connects TRBV30 to TRBJ1-2; 7 bases match TRBD1. The germline CDR1 and CDR2 sequences are GTSNPN and SVGIG (reference sequence). CDR3 length: 13 amino acids. V trimming: 6 bases; J trimming: 8 bases; junction bases outside the gene matches: 12. DNA of the CDR3: TGTGCCTGCGCTCCCCAGGGGGTTTGGGGCTACACCTTC. It yields the protein CACAPQGVWGYTF.

The chain uses TRBV5-1 and TRBJ2-3, with 12 nucleotides matching TRBD2. Trimming took 6 bases from V and 7 from J; bases not matched to a gene: 15. In germline, CDR1 is SGHRS, CDR2 YFSETQ. The CDR3 has 17 amino acids. The CDR3, as DNA: TGCGCCAGCACCGATGGTTCCTCTAGCGGGGGGGCACATACGCAGTATTTT. This codes for CASTDGSSSGGAHTQYF.

This rearrangement joins TRBV25-1 to TRBJ2-7, with 8 positions matching TRBD2. From germline, CDR1 is MGHDK and CDR2 SYGVNS. The trim removed 4 bases at V and 3 bases at J, leaving 5 bases unmatched. The CDR3 runs 14 residues. The CDR3, as DNA: TGTGCCAGCAGTGGTAGCGGGGCGATCTACGAGCAGTACTTC. Encoded protein: CASSGSGAIYEQYF.

The CDR3 sequence is CASSEGGITYNEQFF. In DNA form, the CDR3 reads TGCGCCAGCAGCGAAGGGGGCATCACCTACAATGAGCAGTTCTTC. This chain links TRBV5-1 with TRBJ2-1; 7 bases are a match to TRBD1. CDR1 SGHRS and CDR2 YFSETQ come from the germline V gene. V lost 4 bases and J lost 2; bases outside the gene matches: 6. This CDR3 region has 15 residues. The variable domain in full, completed from reference TRBV5-1 and TRBJ2-1, reads KAGVTQTPRYLIKTRGQQVTLSCSPISGHRSVSWYQQTPGQGLQFLFEYFSETQRNKGNFPGRFSGRQFSNSRSEMNVSTLELGDSALYLCASSEGGITYNEQFFGPGTRLTVL.

The table lists this clone with a count of one. V usage is TRBV7-8 and J usage is TRBJ2-1, with 7 bases identical to TRBD1. The CDR3 is 14 amino acids. Per germline, CDR1 SGHVS and CDR2 FQNEAQ. V was pared by 7 bases and J by 4 bases, with 7 bases of the junction left unmatched. The CDR3 loop is CASTHRGPYNEQFF. Written as DNA, the CDR3 is TGTGCCAGCACACACAGGGGCCCGTACAATGAGCAGTTCTTC.

The chain is built from TRBV14 and TRBJ2-5, with D tentatively TRBD1 (6 bases). The CDR3 is 11 amino acids. V lost 5 bases, J lost 13 bases, and 14 bases lay in between. Germline-derived CDR1 and CDR2 are SGHDN and FVKESK. CDR3 nucleotides: TGTGCCAGCAGCTTCCGGGACATACTGTACTTC. Protein sequence: CASSFRDILYF.

The chain joins TRBV5-1 to TRBJ1-6; D is unresolved. CDR1 and CDR2 from the germline V gene are SGHRS and YFSETQ. V dropped 0 bases and J dropped 8 bases, with 9 bases sitting between them. The CDR3 loop spans 14 amino acids. The CDR3: CASSLAEGYSPLHF. CDR3 coding DNA: TGCGCCAGCAGCTTGGCCGAGGGTTATTCACCCCTCCACTTT. The full variable domain, its missing parts supplied by reference TRBV5-1 and TRBJ1-6, is KAGVTQTPRYLIKTRGQQVTLSCSPISGHRSVSWYQQTPGQGLQFLFEYFSETQRNKGNFPGRFSGRQFSNSRSEMNVSTLELGDSALYLCASSLAEGYSPLHFGNGTRLTVT.

The rearrangement uses TRBV11-2 and TRBJ2-3; TRBD2 aligns across 16 bases. From germline, CDR1 is SGHAT and CDR2 FQNNGV. Trimming took 4 bases from V and 1 from J; bases not matched to a gene: 8. The CDR3 has 19 residues. CDR3 region: CASSSGLAGGYWGTDTQYF. The CDR3 DNA reads as TGTGCCAGCAGCTCGGGACTAGCGGGGGGGTACTGGGGCACAGATACGCAGTATTTT. Looking up the rest from reference TRBV11-2 and TRBJ2-3 gives the full variable domain: EAGVAQSPRYKIIEKRQSVAFWCNPISGHATLYWYQQILGQGPKLLIQFQNNGVVDDSQLPKDRFSAERLKGVDSTLKIQPAKLEDSAVYLCASSSGLAGGYWGTDTQYFGPGTRLTVL.

The rearrangement links TRBV5-1 to TRBJ2-3, with D possibly matching TRBD2 (6 bases). The ends were cut back, 0 bases at V and 5 bases at J, with 10 bases in the middle. Germline loops: CDR1 SGHRS, CDR2 YFSETQ. This CDR3 is 14 amino acids long. CDR3 DNA: TGCGCCAGCAGCTTGGCCGCGGGGATAGATACGCAGTATTTT. Amino acids: CASSLAAGIDTQYF.

In this sample, this clone turned up a few times. A junction end diverges from the germline sequence, so it may reflect a read error. V is TRBV19 and J is TRBJ1-1; D gene ambiguous. This CDR3 spans 14 amino acids. Germline V lookup: CDR1 LNHDA, CDR2 SQIVND (reference sequence). CDR3 amino acids: CASTAPRVNPEAFF. CDR3 in DNA: TGTGCCAGTACCGCCCCGAGAGTGAACCCTGAAGCTTTCTTT. Supplemented by reference TRBV19 and TRBJ1-1, the full variable domain reads DGGITQSPKYLFRKEGQNVTLSCEQNLNHDAMYWYRQDPGQGLRLIYYSQIVNDFQKGDIAEGYSVSREKKESFPLTVTSAQKNPTAFYLCASTAPRVNPEAFFGQGTRLTVV.

This chain links TRBV10-3 with TRBJ1-6; D gene uncertain. Germline CDR1 ENHRY, CDR2 SYGVKD. CDR3 size: 13 residues. V shed 7 bases and J shed 7 bases, with 11 bases lying between them. CDR3 coding DNA: TGTGCCATCACTTTCAGTGAAAATTCACCCCTCCACTTT. Amino acids: CAITFSENSPLHF.

This clone was observed a handful of times. The CDR3 spells CASSLKGDSGSKAFF. In DNA form, the CDR3 reads TGTGCCAGCAGTTTAAAAGGTGACTCCGGTTCGAAAGCTTTCTTT. The chain recombines TRBV27 with TRBJ1-1; D gene ambiguous. The CDR3 loop spans 15 amino acids. Germline V gene lookup returns CDR1 MNHEY and CDR2 SMNVEV (reference sequence). With 2 bases removed from V and 9 bases from J, the gap between germline ends came to 19 bases.

The gene calls are TRBV20-1 and TRBJ2-5, with D perhaps TRBD2 (5 bases). This CDR3 contains 10 residues. V shed 4 bases and J shed 5 bases, with 5 bases lying between them. Per germline, CDR1 DFQATT and CDR2 SNEGSKA (reference sequence). CDR3 region: CSATSETQYF. The CDR3 DNA is TGCAGTGCTACTAGCGAGACCCAGTACTTC.

V gene TRBV6-4 combines with J gene TRBJ2-3; the match to TRBD1 covers 9 bases. This CDR3 contains 15 residues. Trimming cost V 0 bases and J 7 bases; bases outside gene matches: 5. Germline CDR1 MRHNA, CDR2 SNTAGT. For the CDR3, the DNA is TGTGCCAGCAGTGACTCGACAGGGGGTTCATATACGCAGTATTTT. This encodes CASSDSTGGSYTQYF.

The rearrangement joins TRBV11-2 to TRBJ1-4; no definite D call. Germline assignment: CDR1 SGHAT and CDR2 FQNNGV. With 5 bases removed from V and 3 bases from J, the gap between germline ends came to 13 bases. This CDR3 spans 15 amino acids. The CDR3 DNA follows: TGTGCCAGCAGCCCGGCGGGGTCGGCTAATGAAAAACTGTTTTTT. Residues: CASSPAGSANEKLFF.

A remark on this clone: One junction end disagrees with the germline gene, perhaps due to a read error. The CDR3 DNA is TGTTCCAGCAGCTCAATGGAGACCCAGTACTTC. It specifies CSSSSMETQYF. The genes are TRBV7-9 and TRBJ2-5, with unresolved D. The CDR3 is made up of 11 amino acids. Germline V gene lookup returns CDR1 SEHNR and CDR2 FQNEAQ (reference sequence). The entire variable domain, with the rest obtained from reference TRBV7-9 and TRBJ2-5, is as follows: DTGVSQNPRHKITKRGQNVTFRCDPISEHNRLYWYRQTLGQGPEFLTYFQNEAQLEKSRLLSDRFSAERPKGSFSTLEIQRTEQGDSAMYLCSSSSMETQYFGPGTRLLVL.

This chain joins TRBV7-2 and TRBJ1-4; D is ambiguous. V was pared by 1 base and J by 4 bases, with 10 bases between. Germline lookup yields CDR1 SGHTA and CDR2 FQGNSA. There are 15 residues in the CDR3. The CDR3 here is CASSLVMSDNEKLFF. DNA for the CDR3: TGTGCCAGCAGCTTAGTTATGTCAGATAATGAAAAACTGTTTTTT. The full variable domain, its missing parts supplied by reference TRBV7-2 and TRBJ1-4, is GAGVSQSPSNKVTEKGKDVELRCDPISGHTALYWYRQSLGQGLEFLIYFQGNSAPDKSGLPSDRFSAERTGGSVSTLTIQRTQQEDSAVYLCASSLVMSDNEKLFFGSGTQLSVL.

V and J are TRBV6-1 and TRBJ2-1; the match to TRBD2 covers 10 bases. V trimming: 2 bases; J trimming: 8 bases; junction bases outside the gene matches: 9. Germline-derived CDR1 and CDR2 are MNHNS and SASEGT. This CDR3 has 16 residues. CDR3 coding DNA: TGTGCCAGCAGTGAAATAGCGGGGGGCGTAGTCTATGAGCAGTTCTTC. Its translation is CASSEIAGGVVYEQFF.